This T cell receptor (beta chain) was sequenced during a study of shared clonotypes between healthy human individuals. The CDR3 runs to 16 residues. V lost 4 bases, J lost 0 bases, and 7 bases stayed unmatched. Germline V CDR1 and CDR2: LNHDA, SQIVND (reference sequence). This clone came up a few times. Profiling relied on immunoSEQ multiplex PCR, and the TCRdb table lists in-frame clones only, not all of them. Of some 500,000 clones listed, 70% to 85% were seen once; the top ten hold roughly 12%. The sequence derives from a woman aged 40 to 50 in good health. Some clones in this sample may be carry-over from other donors' samples. Sequencing used PBMCs. The V and J genes are TRBV19 and TRBJ1-1, with TRBD1 matching 8 bases. CDR3 sequence (DNA): TGTGCCAGTAGTAGCTGGACAGGGCTCATGAACACTGAAGCTTTCTTT. Translated: CASSSWTGLMNTEAFF.